These 5 T cell receptor beta chains share one sample of origin, sequenced in a study of control samples from healthy donors and cancer patients. Method: immunoSEQ multiplex PCR; TCRdb's copy keeps in-frame clones and lacks some. Of about 77,000 clones listed, 85% to 95% were seen once; the top ten hold nearly 6%. The source material was blood. The receptor set was obtained from a woman aged 60-75 years in good health.

This chain uses TRBV29-1 with TRBJ2-6; 10 nucleotides align to TRBD2. The CDR3 sequence is 17 residues long. Germline CDR1 reads SQVTM; CDR2 reads ANQGSEA. V shed 5 bases and J 0 bases; nucleotides not matched to a gene: 7. The CDR3, as DNA: TGCAGCGTTTCCGGGGGACTAGCGAGCTCTGGGGCCAACGTCCTGACTTTC. This codes for CSVSGGLASSGANVLTF. The whole variable domain, remainder taken from reference TRBV29-1 and TRBJ2-6, is SAVISQKPSRDICQRGTSLTIQCQVDSQVTMMFWYRQQPGQSLTLIATANQGSEATYESGFVIDKFPISRPNLTFSTLTVSNMSPEDSSIYLCSVSGGLASSGANVLTFGAGSRLTVL.

This clone has only one observation. CDR3 sequence: CASSPGTSGIAGELFF. The CDR3 DNA is TGTGCCAGCAGCCCGGGGACCAGCGGCATCGCCGGGGAGCTGTTTTTT. The V call is TRBV7-9, the J call TRBJ2-2; possibly TRBD1 or TRBD2 for D (5 bases each). The CDR3 is 16 amino acids. V was cut by 5 bases and J by 6 bases, with 19 bases left in between. Germline V gene sequence: CDR1 SEHNR, CDR2 FQNEAQ (reference sequence).

The chain joins TRBV28 to TRBJ2-7, with D possibly called TRBD1 or TRBD2 (5 bases each). Trimming took off 10 bases at V and 7 bases at J, with 20 bases between the two ends. Germline loops: CDR1 MDHEN, CDR2 SYDVKM. CDR3 length equals 13 residues. The CDR3 reads CATTGTVLGEQYF. DNA of the CDR3: TGTGCCACAACCGGGACGGTACTAGGAGAGCAGTACTTC.

The CDR3 coding sequence is TGTGCCACCAGCAGACGGACAGGGGTCCTTAATTCACCCCTCCACTTT. It yields the protein CATSRRTGVLNSPLHF. The chain links TRBV15 to TRBJ1-6; TRBD1 aligns across 9 bases. The CDR3 has 16 residues. Per the germline V gene, CDR1 is LNHNV and CDR2 is YYDKDF (reference sequence). With 2 bases clipped from V and 6 bases from J, the junction kept 5 bases outside the gene matches.

The chain combines TRBV7-2 with TRBJ2-1; D call uncertain. Per germline, CDR1 SGHTA and CDR2 FQGNSA. The V gene lost 5 bases and the J gene lost 2 bases, with 1 base spanning the gap. CDR3 size: 11 residues. This CDR3 reads CASSPYNEQFF. CDR3 nucleotides: TGTGCCAGCAGCCCCTACAATGAGCAGTTCTTC.